Following are 24 T cell receptor beta chains from one sample sequenced in a study of T-cell reconstitution after alpha-beta-depleted transplantation in children. The library targeted TCRbeta and was prepared with unique molecular identifiers. TCRdb called the PCR reads again in MiXCR, with one record for every CDR3 protein. The sample yields over 450,000 distinct CDR3 sequences, about 10% seen once. The source was PBMCs, collected before TCRalphabeta/CD19-depleted stem cell transplant. The receptors derive from a child younger than 10 with inherited bone marrow failure, due to receive a stem cell transplant.

In this sample, this clonotype turned up many times. The chain is built from TRBV4-3 and TRBJ2-3; tentatively, D is TRBD1 (6 bases). This CDR3 has 16 amino acids. Per the germline V gene, CDR1 is LGHNA and CDR2 is YSLEER. The V and J ends lost 4 bases and 4 bases respectively, with 18 bases between them. The CDR3 DNA sequence: TGCGCCAGCAGCCTATATTCGCGGAAGGGGGCAGATACGCAGTATTTT. Its protein is CASSLYSRKGADTQYF.

This clonotype came up many times. The genes are TRBV7-9 and TRBJ2-3; the D gene is possibly TRBD1 (6 bases). The CDR3 has 16 residues. The germline V and J ends were trimmed by 4 bases and 1 base, with 15 bases remaining between them. Germline CDR1 and CDR2: SEHNR and FQNEAQ (reference sequence). The CDR3 reads CASSSYTGIRTDTQYF. The DNA of the CDR3 is TGTGCCAGCAGCTCCTATACAGGGATCCGCACAGATACGCAGTATTTT.

This clonotype has ten or more counts. The CDR3 reads CASSPEPARNTGELFF. CDR3 in DNA: TGTGCCAGCAGCCCCGAGCCGGCGCGGAACACCGGGGAGCTGTTTTTT. The chain links TRBV11-2 to TRBJ2-2; D unclear. The CDR3 loop spans 16 amino acids. From germline, CDR1 is SGHAT and CDR2 FQNNGV. The V and J ends lost 5 bases and 1 base respectively, with 14 bases between them.

This clonotype was seen a handful of times. Here the CDR3 DNA reads TGCGCCAGCAGCCAAGCGGGCCCCTGGAATGAGCAGTTCTTC. Translating it yields CASSQAGPWNEQFF. The gene calls are TRBV4-3 and TRBJ2-1; no firm D call. Germline V CDR1 and CDR2: LGHNA, YSLEER. V was cut by 1 base and J by 7 bases, with 11 bases left in between. The CDR3 is 14 residues long.

This clonotype was counted many times. In DNA form, the CDR3 reads TGCAGCGTCAGCGGGAGCTCCTACGAGCAGTACTTC. This gives the protein CSVSGSSYEQYF. This sequence joins TRBV29-1 and TRBJ2-7; 8 bases align to TRBD2. The CDR3 length is 12 residues. Per germline, CDR1 SQVTM and CDR2 ANQGSEA. With 6 bases clipped from V and 0 bases from J, the junction kept 1 base outside the gene matches.

This clonotype was observed at least ten times. The chain joins TRBV9 to TRBJ2-2, with a weak D call TRBD2 (6 bases). The germline V gene has CDR1 SGDLS and CDR2 YYNGEE. V shed 4 bases and J shed 8 bases, with 18 bases lying between them. The CDR3 runs to 15 residues. In DNA, the CDR3 is TGTGCCAGCAGCTCGTCGCACATTCTAGCGGGGGAGCTGTTTTTT. It is translated as CASSSSHILAGELFF.

This clonotype was seen ten or more times. The rearrangement uses TRBV15 and TRBJ2-5, with D hard to call. V lost 2 bases to trimming and J lost 3 bases, with 10 bases between them. Per the germline V gene, CDR1 is LNHNV and CDR2 is YYDKDF (reference sequence). The CDR3 has 14 amino acids. The CDR3 loop is CATSRSQVKETQYF. The CDR3 DNA reads TGTGCCACCAGCAGATCTCAAGTAAAAGAGACCCAGTACTTC.

This clonotype was seen a few times. The V gene is TRBV2, the J gene TRBJ1-6, with 9 bases lining up with TRBD1. Per germline, CDR1 SNHLY and CDR2 FYNNEI. There are 15 residues in the CDR3. V trimming: 11 bases; J trimming: 7 bases; junction bases outside the gene matches: 12. CDR3 coding DNA: TGTGCCGGCCGGACAGGGGTGGACTACAATTCACCCCTCCACTTT. Residues: CAGRTGVDYNSPLHF.

This clonotype showed up just a few times. The CDR3 is CASSPAGNTGELFF. The CDR3 DNA reads TGTGCCAGCAGCCCAGCGGGGAACACCGGGGAGCTGTTTTTT. J is TRBJ2-2 and V is TRBV7-2; D might be TRBD2 (6 bases). V shed 5 bases and J shed 1 base, with 8 bases lying between them. Germline CDR1 SGHTA, CDR2 FQGNSA. This CDR3 has 14 residues.

Ten or more counts support this clonotype. The rearrangement links TRBV4-2 to TRBJ2-7; D gene uncertain. The V and J ends lost 1 base and 5 bases respectively, with 12 bases between them. Germline CDR1 reads LGHNA; CDR2 reads YNFKEQ. This CDR3 comprises 14 residues. The CDR3 nucleotides read TGTGCCAGCAGCCAAGGTCATGCGGCCGACGAGCAGTACTTC. It specifies CASSQGHAADEQYF.

This clonotype came up many times. The CDR3, as DNA: TGTGCCAGCAGCGATAGGCCCTCTGAGCAGTACTTC. This gives the protein CASSDRPSEQYF. V gene TRBV27 combines with J gene TRBJ2-7, with unresolved D. The CDR3 totals 12 residues. CDR1 is MNHEY and CDR2 is SMNVEV in the germline V gene (reference sequence). Trimming pared 6 bases from V and 7 bases from J, leaving 13 bases between.

The chain has TRBV5-5 and TRBJ1-5, with D unclear. Germline V CDR1 and CDR2: SGHKS, YYEKEE (reference sequence). V gave up 4 bases and J gave up 5 bases, with 10 bases separating them. The CDR3 covers 13 residues. CDR3: CASSPGEYQPQHF. CDR3 nucleotides: TGTGCCAGCAGCCCTGGTGAATATCAGCCCCAGCATTTT.

This chain links TRBV4-3 with TRBJ2-7; D remains ambiguous. Trimming removed 4 bases from V and 2 bases from J, with 15 bases in between. The germline V gene has CDR1 LGHNA and CDR2 YSLEER. The CDR3 contains 15 residues. The CDR3 here is CASSLGRSSTYEQYF. The CDR3 nucleotides read TGCGCCAGCAGCCTAGGCCGGAGTAGCACCTACGAGCAGTACTTC.

In this sample, this clonotype turned up a few times. V usage is TRBV27 and J usage is TRBJ2-5; possible D gene TRBD1, 5 bases. V was clipped by 2 bases and J by 4 bases, with 11 bases between them. The germline CDR1 and CDR2 sequences are MNHEY and SMNVEV (reference sequence). This CDR3 comprises 14 residues. Here the CDR3 DNA reads TGTGCCAGCAGTTTAATGGGGCGAGGAGAGACCCAGTACTTC. It codes for CASSLMGRGETQYF.

At least ten counts were recorded for this clonotype. V gene TRBV7-2 combines with J gene TRBJ1-2; no reliable D call. The CDR3 has 12 residues. In germline, CDR1 is SGHTA, CDR2 FQGNSA. Trimming cost V 7 bases and J 4 bases, with 10 bases left between them. This CDR3 reads CASTPLGYGYTF. CDR3 in DNA: TGTGCCAGCACCCCATTGGGCTATGGCTACACCTTC.

Ten or more counts support this clonotype. The genes are TRBV10-2 and TRBJ2-5; D unresolved. Trimming removed 4 bases from V and 5 bases from J, with 8 bases in between. The germline CDR1 and CDR2 sequences are WSHSY and SAAADI. The CDR3 is 12 amino acids. The CDR3 nucleotides are TGCGCCAGCAGTGTGGTCGCGGAGACCCAGTACTTC. Protein: CASSVVAETQYF.

This clonotype was detected only a few times. The chain joins TRBV28 to TRBJ2-7; 8 bases line up with TRBD1. J lost 0 bases, V lost 5 bases, and 6 bases had no gene match. The CDR3 covers 15 residues. The V gene's germline CDR1 is MDHEN and CDR2 SYDVKM. This CDR3 reads CASSPAGTGSYEQYF. The CDR3 DNA reads as TGTGCCAGCAGTCCCGCCGGGACAGGCTCCTACGAGCAGTACTTC.

This clonotype was counted at least ten times. The rearrangement links TRBV4-1 to TRBJ2-5; D call uncertain. Germline loops: CDR1 MGHRA, CDR2 YSYEKL. This CDR3 has 14 residues. Trimming stripped 4 bases from V and 5 bases from J, with 14 bases between. This chain's CDR3 is CASSLFEMVETQYF. The DNA of the CDR3 is TGCGCCAGCAGCCTCTTCGAGATGGTGGAGACCCAGTACTTC.

This clonotype was observed at least ten times. This rearrangement joins TRBV7-2 to TRBJ2-7, with D maybe TRBD1 (5 bases). CDR1 is SGHTA and CDR2 is FQGNSA in the germline V gene. The CDR3 covers 16 residues. V lost 1 base and J lost 6, with 19 bases in between. Here the CDR3 DNA reads TGTGCCAGCAGCTTAGGGGGCACCCCCTCCATCGGCGAGCAGTACTTC. Translation: CASSLGGTPSIGEQYF. The full variable domain, rest sourced from reference TRBV7-2 and TRBJ2-7, is GAGVSQSPSNKVTEKGKDVELRCDPISGHTALYWYRQSLGQGLEFLIYFQGNSAPDKSGLPSDRFSAERTGGSVSTLTIQRTQQEDSAVYLCASSLGGTPSIGEQYFGPGTRLTVT.

This clonotype was seen repeatedly, ten times or more. The chain has TRBV20-1 and TRBJ2-1; a possible D gene is TRBD2 (6 bases). The ends were cut back, 4 bases at V and 13 bases at J, with 14 bases in the middle. The CDR3 has 11 residues. In germline, CDR1 is DFQATT, CDR2 SNEGSKA (reference sequence). The CDR3 loop reads CSATPGLQQFF. The CDR3 nucleotides are TGCAGTGCTACCCCGGGACTTCAACAGTTCTTC.

This clonotype was observed many times. This chain uses TRBV10-2 with TRBJ1-5; D may be TRBD1 (6 bases). CDR1 and CDR2 (germline): WSHSY, SAAADI. V lost 4 bases and J 5 bases, leaving 9 bases between the germline ends. The CDR3 has 13 residues. The CDR3 sequence: CASSGGAHQPQHF. CDR3 nucleotide sequence: TGCGCCAGCAGTGGGGGGGCCCATCAGCCCCAGCATTTT.

This clonotype has a count of ten or more. J is TRBJ2-2 and V is TRBV4-1; 10 nucleotides line up with TRBD2. There are 21 residues in the CDR3. Per germline, CDR1 MGHRA and CDR2 YSYEKL. V was pared by 0 bases and J by 0 bases, with 13 bases of the junction left unmatched. The CDR3 coding sequence is TGCGCCAGCAGCCAAGAACTTGGGCTAGCGGGAGTTTTTGCGAACACCGGGGAGCTGTTTTTT. This codes for CASSQELGLAGVFANTGELFF.

This clonotype was recorded a few times. This chain uses TRBV25-1 with TRBJ1-3; D is uncertain. CDR3 length equals 17 residues. V was trimmed by 2 bases and J by 2 bases, leaving 16 bases between them. CDR1 MGHDK and CDR2 SYGVNS come from the germline V gene. The CDR3 nucleotides read TGTGCCAGCAGTGAACTTCCGGAGGGTGGCGCTGGAAACACCATATATTTT. Amino acids: CASSELPEGGAGNTIYF.

At least ten counts were recorded for this clonotype. This sequence joins TRBV28 and TRBJ2-7; D uncertain. The CDR3 is made up of 14 amino acids. Germline values: CDR1 MDHEN, CDR2 SYDVKM. With 1 base removed from V and 5 bases from J, the gap between germline ends came to 12 bases. The CDR3 nucleotides read TGTGCCAGCAGTTTATTGGATTTTATCCACGAGCAGTACTTC. Protein: CASSLLDFIHEQYF.